This T cell receptor beta chain was captured by sequencing in a study of OX40 agonist ivuxolimab in advanced cancers. Study background: Patients received ivuxolimab, an intravenous treatment, every 2 weeks at 0.01 to 10 mg/kg. Three individuals attained partial responses, comprising one hepatocellular carcinoma case and two cutaneous melanoma cases. At around 81% male, the cohort had a mean age of 60 years, ranging from about 23 to 79. Study outcomes and limitations: Both blood CD4+ and CD8+ T cells showed clonal growth by week 6 at 0.1 to 3.0 mg/kg.

The germline V gene has CDR1 MDHEN and CDR2 SYDVKM. Trimming removed 5 bases at V and 5 bases at J, with 15 bases between. CDR3 length: 15 residues. This clone occurred once. Its antigen is unidentified. Method: immunoSEQ multiplex PCR; TCRdb's copy keeps in-frame clones and lacks some. The sample shows about 73,000 clones, about nine tenths of them seen only once. V usage is TRBV28 and J usage is TRBJ2-2; D assignment may be TRBD1 or TRBD2 (5 bases each). Sequenced material: CD4+ or CD8+ T cells sorted from blood, taken in a trial of the OX40 agonist ivuxolimab. The clonotype was recovered from an adult with an advanced solid tumor such as melanoma, head and neck, liver or kidney cancer. The CDR3 DNA reads as TGTGCCAGCAGTATAGGGACGGCTAGGACCGGGGAGCTGTTTTTT. It yields the protein CASSIGTARTGELFF.